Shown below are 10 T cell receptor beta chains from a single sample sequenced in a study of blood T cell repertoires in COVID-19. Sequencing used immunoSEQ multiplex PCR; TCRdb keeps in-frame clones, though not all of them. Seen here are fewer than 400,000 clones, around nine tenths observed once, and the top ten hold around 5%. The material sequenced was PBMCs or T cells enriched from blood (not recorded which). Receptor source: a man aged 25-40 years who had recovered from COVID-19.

CDR3 bases: TGTGCCAGCAGCCAAGACTACGGGGTGGAGTTCTTC. Its protein is CASSQDYGVEFF. This chain links TRBV14 with TRBJ2-1, with D maybe TRBD2 (5 bases). Germline-derived CDR1 and CDR2 are SGHDN and FVKESK. The CDR3 extends over 12 amino acids. Deletions cut 0 bases from V and 14 bases from J, with 11 bases between.

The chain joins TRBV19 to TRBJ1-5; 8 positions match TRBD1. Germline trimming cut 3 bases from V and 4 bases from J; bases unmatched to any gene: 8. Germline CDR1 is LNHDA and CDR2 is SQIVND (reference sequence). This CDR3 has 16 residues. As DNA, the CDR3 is TGTGCCAGTAGTATCAATTCAGGGGGCGGGAATCAGCCCCAGCATTTT. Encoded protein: CASSINSGGGNQPQHF.

Here the CDR3 reads CASSDRGGEETQYF. In DNA form, the CDR3 reads TGCGCCAGCTCCGACAGGGGGGGTGAGGAGACCCAGTACTTC. This chain joins TRBV10-1 and TRBJ2-5; TRBD1 agrees at 9 bases. Germline CDR1 and CDR2: WNHNN and SYGVQD (reference sequence). V shed 8 bases, J shed 5 bases, and the junction held 9 bases outside the gene matches. The CDR3 runs 14 residues.

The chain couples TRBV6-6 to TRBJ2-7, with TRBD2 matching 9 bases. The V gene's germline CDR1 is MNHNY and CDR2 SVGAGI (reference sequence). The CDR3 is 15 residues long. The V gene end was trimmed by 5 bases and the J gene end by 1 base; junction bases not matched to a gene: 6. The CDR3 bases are TGTGCCAGCAGTCAAACTAGCGGGCCTTCCTACGAGCAGTACTTC. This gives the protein CASSQTSGPSYEQYF.

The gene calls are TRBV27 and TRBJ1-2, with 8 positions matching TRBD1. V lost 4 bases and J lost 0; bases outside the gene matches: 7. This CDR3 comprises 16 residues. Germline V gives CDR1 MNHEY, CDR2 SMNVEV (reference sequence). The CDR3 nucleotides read TGTGCCAGCAGTTCCCCAGCGACAGGGGCTAACTATGGCTACACCTTC. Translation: CASSSPATGANYGYTF.

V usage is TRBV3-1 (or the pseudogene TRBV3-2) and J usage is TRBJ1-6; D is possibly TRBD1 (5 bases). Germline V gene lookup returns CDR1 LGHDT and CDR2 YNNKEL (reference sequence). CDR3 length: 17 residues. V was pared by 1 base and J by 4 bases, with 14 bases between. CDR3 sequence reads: CASSQGQTGPYNSPLHF. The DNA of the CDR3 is TGTGCCAGCAGCCAAGGTCAAACAGGCCCGTATAATTCACCCCTCCACTTT.

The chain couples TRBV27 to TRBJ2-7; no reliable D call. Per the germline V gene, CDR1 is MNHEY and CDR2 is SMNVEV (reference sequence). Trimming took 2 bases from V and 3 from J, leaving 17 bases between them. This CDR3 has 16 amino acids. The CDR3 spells CASSLRKRSVIYEQYF. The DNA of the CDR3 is TGTGCCAGCAGTTTAAGGAAAAGGAGCGTGATCTACGAGCAGTACTTC.

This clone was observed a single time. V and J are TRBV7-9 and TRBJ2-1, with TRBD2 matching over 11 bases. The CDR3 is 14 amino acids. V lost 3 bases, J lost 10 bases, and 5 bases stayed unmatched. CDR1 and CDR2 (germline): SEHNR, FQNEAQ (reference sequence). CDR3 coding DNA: TGTGCCAGCAGCTTCCCTAGCGGGGGGAAGGAGCAGTTCTTC. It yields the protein CASSFPSGGKEQFF.

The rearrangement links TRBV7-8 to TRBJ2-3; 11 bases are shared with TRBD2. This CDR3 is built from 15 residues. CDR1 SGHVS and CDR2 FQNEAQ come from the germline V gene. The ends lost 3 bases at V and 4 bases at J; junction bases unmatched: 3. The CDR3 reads CASSFSGGAPDTQYF. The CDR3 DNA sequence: TGTGCCAGCAGCTTTAGCGGGGGGGCGCCAGATACGCAGTATTTT.

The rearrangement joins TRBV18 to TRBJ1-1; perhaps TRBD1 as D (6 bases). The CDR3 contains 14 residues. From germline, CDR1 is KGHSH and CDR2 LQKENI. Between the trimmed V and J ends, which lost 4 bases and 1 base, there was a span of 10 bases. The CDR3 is CASSRQDSNTEAFF. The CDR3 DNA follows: TGTGCCAGCTCACGACAGGATTCGAACACTGAAGCTTTCTTT.